This T cell receptor (beta chain) came from a study of PD-L1 blockade in urothelial cancer. Overall study context: Peripheral blood specimens exhibited a median yield of around 150,000 T cells.

The CDR3 sequence is 13 residues long. CDR1 is SEHNR, CDR2 FQNEAQ, per germline (reference sequence). The J segment lost 6 bases and the V segment lost 7 bases, leaving 7 bases of the junction unmatched. Notes on the study in general: Prediction of better survival came from below-median pretreatment blood TCR clonality.

Synthetic TCR analog templates were spiked into each PCR. The data were produced by immunoSEQ multiplex PCR, yet TCRdb's version contains in-frame clones alone and is incomplete. Of 48,000 or so clones in the sample, approximately 86% were seen once. The time point was: peripheral blood 6 weeks after treatment start. Patients suffered from locally advanced or metastatic urothelial carcinoma. As regards this clone: The antigen is unknown.

The sequenced sample was PBMCs, obtained around atezolizumab (anti-PD-L1) treatment. This chain uses TRBV7-9 with TRBJ1-1; 8 bases line up with TRBD1. The clonotype comes from a man between 60 and 75 years old with urothelial cancer. The CDR3 reads CASTQGADAEAFF. CDR3 in DNA: TGTGCCAGCACCCAGGGGGCAGATGCTGAAGCTTTCTTT.